This is a list of T cell receptor beta chains from one sample in a study of T-cell memory formation after mild COVID-19. MiXCR, run by TCRdb on the 5' RACE reads, gives a single entry per CDR3 protein. Here the sample spans 300,000 to 400,000 distinct CDR3 sequences, 10% to 15% being singletons. Specimen: PBMCs or a T cell subset sorted from them (not recorded which). The receptors stem from a man aged 18 to 29 who had mild COVID-19 (a few samples of this study predate the infection). Cell type and time point are not known. The CDR3 runs from the conserved cysteine through the conserved F or W. The D gene is left open where the match is weak. The size of a clone is reported for some rows only, either as once, few or many, or as a class for expanded clones.

>TRBJ2-7|TRBV12-3/TRBV12-4|-|-
CASSLLRAHEQYF
TGTGCCAGCAGTTTATTGAGGGCCCACGAGCAGTACTTC
>TRBJ1-1|TRBV18|TRBD1|-
CASSPDRATEAFF
TGTGCCAGCTCACCGGACAGGGCCACTGAAGCTTTCTTT
>TRBJ2-7|TRBV7-8|-|many
CASSWDLAYEQYF
TGTGCCAGCAGCTGGGACCTCGCCTACGAGCAGTACTTC
>TRBJ2-3|TRBV25-1|-|-
CASSERPNPNPTDTQYF
TGTGCCAGCAGTGAGCGACCCAACCCGAATCCCACAGATACGCAGTATTTT
>TRBJ1-2|TRBV27|-|few
CASSSMSRLLNYGYTF
TGTGCCAGCAGTTCCATGAGCAGGCTTTTGAACTATGGCTACACCTTC
>TRBJ1-2|TRBV19|-|-
CASSPRGQSYGYTF
TGTGCCAGTAGTCCACGAGGACAGTCCTATGGCTACACCTTC
>TRBJ1-2|TRBV9|TRBD1|few
CASSVAPGGVEGYTF
TGTGCCAGCAGCGTAGCTCCAGGGGGCGTGGAAGGCTACACCTTC
>TRBJ2-3|TRBV7-6|-|few
CASSPSWFGPSTDTQYF
TGTGCCAGCAGCCCCTCTTGGTTCGGGCCTAGCACAGATACGCAGTATTTT
>TRBJ1-5|TRBV19|-|-
CASSMGGNQPQHF
TGTGCCAGTAGTATGGGCGGAAATCAGCCCCAGCATTTT
>TRBJ2-7|TRBV30|TRBD2|few
CAWSRGGAYEQYF
TGTGCCTGGAGTCGCGGGGGGGCCTACGAGCAGTACTTC
>TRBJ2-6|TRBV5-6|-|-
CASSYPGLLLGANVLTF
TGTGCCAGCAGCTATCCGGGCCTCCTTCTCGGGGCCAACGTCCTGACTTTC
>TRBJ2-3|TRBV7-3|-|few
CASSLLGVDTQYF
TGTGCCAGCAGCTTATTAGGGGTAGATACGCAGTATTTT
>TRBJ2-2|TRBV7-9|-|-
CASSPSGTKNTGELFF
TGTGCCAGCAGCCCTTCCGGGACCAAGAACACCGGGGAGCTGTTTTTT
>TRBJ1-1|TRBV28|-|few
CATDYGLNTEAFF
TGTGCCACCGATTACGGATTGAACACTGAAGCTTTCTTT
>TRBJ1-1|TRBV18|TRBD1|-
CASLTGGEGTEAFF
TGTGCCAGCCTAACAGGGGGCGAGGGCACTGAAGCTTTCTTT
>TRBJ1-1|TRBV4-3|-|-
CASSQDGRVNTEAFF
TGCGCCAGCAGCCAAGATGGTCGGGTGAACACTGAAGCTTTCTTT
>TRBJ2-7|TRBV20-1|TRBD2|few
CSARTSGGPNYEQYF
TGCAGTGCTAGGACTAGCGGGGGGCCTAACTACGAGCAGTACTTC
>TRBJ1-2|TRBV4-1|-|many
CASSQLQGTRSGYTF
TGCGCCAGCAGCCAACTTCAAGGGACGCGCTCTGGCTACACCTTC
>TRBJ1-2|TRBV7-2|-|many
CASSLGYGLHGYTF
TGTGCCAGCAGCTTAGGGTATGGACTCCATGGCTACACCTTC
>TRBJ2-1|TRBV6-2/TRBV6-3|-|-
CASRPPSGEQFF
TGTGCCAGCAGACCACCCTCAGGAGAGCAGTTCTTC
>TRBJ1-5|TRBV7-8|-|-
CASSLARDGRTLHF
TGTGCCAGCAGCTTAGCCAGGGACGGCCGCACGTTGCATTTT
>TRBJ2-5|TRBV7-9|-|-
CASSGRIRDGETQYF
TGTGCCAGCAGCGGTCGGATCAGGGACGGAGAGACCCAGTACTTC
>TRBJ2-3|TRBV20-1|TRBD2|few
CSASGGAGKTDTQYF
TGCAGTGCCAGCGGGGGGGCGGGTAAAACAGATACGCAGTATTTT
>TRBJ2-2|TRBV25-1|TRBD1|-
CASSPMTGGTGELFF
TGTGCCAGCAGCCCGATGACAGGGGGGACCGGGGAGCTGTTTTTT
>TRBJ1-2|TRBV12-3/TRBV12-4|-|-
CASSLGYQGTTNYGYTF
TGTGCCAGCAGTTTAGGCTACCAGGGGACTACTAACTATGGCTACACCTTC
>TRBJ2-1|TRBV11-2|-|-
CASRPGTPGTHEQFF
TGTGCCAGCAGACCGGGGACCCCAGGTACACATGAGCAGTTCTTC
>TRBJ2-2|TRBV6-6|TRBD1|-
CASEPGPGQGPTGELFF
TGTGCCAGCGAGCCGGGACCGGGACAGGGGCCAACCGGGGAGCTGTTTTTT
>TRBJ2-7|TRBV20-1|TRBD1|few
CSARVQGYEQYF
TGCAGTGCTAGAGTACAGGGGTACGAGCAGTACTTC
>TRBJ2-5|TRBV10-2|-|-
CASSVLGETQYF
TGCGCCAGCAGTGTCCTAGGGGAGACCCAGTACTTC
>TRBJ1-5|TRBV6-6|-|few
CASSLWNQPQHF
TGTGCCAGCAGTTTGTGGAATCAGCCCCAGCATTTT
>TRBJ2-2|TRBV5-1|TRBD1|few
CASSSNGQGGNTGELFF
TGCGCCAGCAGCTCGAACGGACAGGGCGGGAACACCGGGGAGCTGTTTTTT
>TRBJ1-1|TRBV28|-|-
CASSFLAGAMNTEAFF
TGTGCCAGCAGTTTTTTAGCAGGGGCGATGAACACTGAAGCTTTCTTT
>TRBJ1-1|TRBV5-1|-|-
CASSAMTGNTEAFF
TGCGCCAGCAGCGCAATGACAGGGAACACTGAAGCTTTCTTT
>TRBJ2-7|TRBV12-3/TRBV12-4|TRBD2|-
CASNFGGGNEQYF
TGTGCCAGCAATTTTGGCGGGGGGAACGAGCAGTACTTC
>TRBJ1-3|TRBV10-3|-|-
CAISDREFGNTIYF
TGTGCCATCAGTGACAGGGAATTTGGAAACACCATATATTTT
>TRBJ1-2|TRBV7-2|-|few
CASSLIAGGASGYTF
TGTGCCAGCAGCTTAATCGCTGGGGGAGCCTCTGGCTACACCTTC
>TRBJ2-1|TRBV12-3/TRBV12-4|TRBD2|-
CASSSGTSGGFKPWWDEQFF
TGTGCCAGCAGTTCTGGGACTAGCGGGGGGTTTAAGCCTTGGTGGGATGAGCAGTTCTTC
>TRBJ1-2|TRBV7-9|TRBD1|-
CASSLRLDRARTYGYTF
TGTGCCAGCAGCTTAAGACTCGACAGGGCAAGGACCTATGGCTACACCTTC
>TRBJ2-1|TRBV3-1|TRBD2|few
CASSQGVAGGLNEQFF
TGTGCCAGCAGCCAAGGCGTAGCGGGGGGGCTCAATGAGCAGTTCTTC
>TRBJ2-1|TRBV9|TRBD2|-
CASSVWTSGGERYNEQFF
TGTGCCAGCAGCGTGTGGACTAGCGGGGGGGAGAGATACAATGAGCAGTTCTTC
>TRBJ1-2|TRBV7-8|-|many
CASSLDTVYGYTF
TGTGCCAGCAGCTTAGACACGGTCTACGGCTACACCTTC
>TRBJ1-1|TRBV6-5|-|few
CASSYRTDTEAFF
TGTGCCAGCAGTTACCGGACAGACACTGAAGCTTTCTTT
>TRBJ1-2|TRBV18|-|-
CASSPRPLKWEVYGYTF
TGTGCCAGCTCACCTCGGCCTCTTAAATGGGAAGTATATGGCTACACCTTC
>TRBJ2-4|TRBV19|-|many
CASRSRLKENIQYF
TGTGCCAGTCGTAGCCGTTTGAAGGAAAACATTCAGTACTTC
>TRBJ2-5|TRBV27|TRBD1|-
CASSTGTVTRETQYF
TGTGCCAGCAGTACCGGGACAGTAACGAGGGAGACCCAGTACTTC
>TRBJ1-5|TRBV7-8|-|few
CASSLGRELQPQHF
TGTGCCAGCAGCTTGGGCAGGGAGCTTCAGCCCCAGCATTTT
>TRBJ1-2|TRBV2|-|-
CASSDGVDYGYTF
TGTGCCAGCAGTGACGGGGTGGATTATGGCTACACCTTC
>TRBJ1-2|TRBV20-1|-|-
CSQTGDGYGYTF
TGCAGTCAGACCGGGGATGGGTATGGCTACACCTTC
>TRBJ2-1|TRBV11-2|TRBD2|few
CASSLVRTSGGVNEQFF
TGTGCCAGCAGCTTAGTCCGGACTAGCGGGGGGGTGAATGAGCAGTTCTTC
>TRBJ2-5|TRBV7-8|-|many
CASNPTGEGETQYF
TGTGCCAGCAACCCGACAGGGGAGGGAGAGACCCAGTACTTC
>TRBJ1-1|TRBV7-9|-|-
CASREHRVRRGEAFF
TGTGCCAGCAGAGAACATAGGGTCCGCCGGGGTGAAGCTTTCTTT
>TRBJ1-1|TRBV4-1|-|-
CASSPAGGLTEAFF
TGCGCCAGCAGCCCCGCCGGGGGGCTTACTGAAGCTTTCTTT
>TRBJ2-2|TRBV7-2|-|-
CASRPTQNGELFF
TGTGCCAGCAGACCTACCCAGAACGGGGAGCTGTTTTTT
>TRBJ1-5|TRBV6-6|-|-
CASSYMGGGNQPQHF
TGTGCCAGCAGTTACATGGGGGGGGGCAATCAGCCCCAGCATTTT
>TRBJ1-1|TRBV7-2|-|many
CASSPHGGYGEAFF
TGTGCCAGCAGCCCCCACGGGGGGTATGGTGAAGCTTTCTTT
>TRBJ1-3|TRBV7-6|-|few
CASSQPSQGNTIYF
TGTGCCAGCAGCCAGCCGTCCCAAGGAAACACCATATATTTT
>TRBJ2-5|TRBV7-2|-|many
CASNGRARETQYF
TGTGCCAGCAACGGAAGGGCTAGAGAGACCCAGTACTTC
>TRBJ1-6|TRBV10-3|-|-
CAIPGSSYNSPLHF
TGTGCCATCCCAGGGAGTTCCTATAATTCACCCCTCCACTTT
>TRBJ1-1|TRBV20-1|-|many
CSATGGGWNTEAFF
TGCAGTGCCACAGGCGGAGGTTGGAACACTGAAGCTTTCTTT
>TRBJ2-3|TRBV6-6|-|few
CASSSQLLGDTQYF
TGTGCCAGCAGTTCTCAGCTCCTCGGAGATACGCAGTATTTT